This TCR beta chain was sequenced for a study of T cell responses to AZD1222 COVID-19 vaccine. Study conclusions and caveats: The study sampled repertoires only after the peak T cell response.

The CDR3 has 16 residues. Looked up from germline, CDR1 is SGHVS and CDR2 is FQNEAQ. V lost 4 bases and J lost 2; bases outside the gene matches: 10. For this clone: Its antigen remains unknown.

Produced via immunoSEQ multiplex PCR; TCRdb's table is partial and in-frame only. Of 190,000 or so clones in the sample, approximately 93% are singletons; the top ten hold 1%. This sequence joins TRBV7-8 and TRBJ2-5; 7 bases match TRBD1. The input for sequencing was peripheral blood, taken 28 days after the second AZD1222 dose. This sequence was found in an adult who received the AZD1222 COVID-19 vaccine. The CDR3: CASSWRSLGQQETQYF. The CDR3 DNA follows: TGTGCCAGCAGCTGGCGTTCTCTGGGACAGCAAGAGACCCAGTACTTC.